The 23 T cell receptor beta chains presented below share a single source sample, sequenced in a study of T cell repertoires in cytomegalovirus infection. TCRdb called the reads again in MiXCR, with one record for every CDR3 protein. This sample carries 86,000 or so distinct CDR3 sequences, 20% to 30% of them seen once, and the ten largest clones take 50%. These TCRs' antigens remain unknown. The material sequenced was CD8+ T cells from cultured PBMCs, taken from culture after CMV antigen stimulation. These receptors all come from a human donor in good health (CMV status not recorded). Some clones in this sample may be carry-over from other donors' samples.

V usage is TRBV20-1 and J usage is TRBJ1-1, with 7 bases matching TRBD1. CDR1 is DFQATT and CDR2 is SNEGSKA in the germline V gene (reference sequence). This CDR3 spans 14 amino acids. The V and J ends lost 3 bases and 5 bases, in that order; junction bases with no gene match: 9. The CDR3 DNA reads TGCAGTGCTAGTGACCGACAGGGCGGGACTGAAGCTTTCTTT. It yields the protein CSASDRQGGTEAFF.

The CDR3 is CASSSWDRNTEAFF. The CDR3 nucleotides read TGCGCCAGCAGCTCGTGGGACAGAAACACTGAAGCTTTCTTT. The chain employs TRBV5-1 and TRBJ1-1; 7 bases match TRBD1. J was trimmed by 2 bases and V by 3 bases; bases with no gene match: 4. This CDR3 is 14 amino acids long. Germline lookup yields CDR1 SGHRS and CDR2 YFSETQ.

This clonotype has at least ten counts. The chain combines TRBV28 with TRBJ1-1; perhaps TRBD1 as D (6 bases). Germline V gene lookup returns CDR1 MDHEN and CDR2 SYDVKM. CDR3 length: 17 amino acids. Trimming left V 6 bases short and J 0 bases short, with 20 bases between. DNA of the CDR3: TGTGCCAGCAGCTCACTTCCGGGGGGCGACATGAACACTGAAGCTTTCTTT. This gives the protein CASSSLPGGDMNTEAFF. Complete variable domain (other parts from reference TRBV28 and TRBJ1-1): DVKVTQSSRYLVKRTGEKVFLECVQDMDHENMFWYRQDPGLGLRLIYFSYDVKMKEKGDIPEGYSVSREKKERFSLILESASTNQTSMYLCASSSLPGGDMNTEAFFGQGTRLTVV.

The chain recombines TRBV7-9 with TRBJ1-2; D uncertain. Germline CDR1 is SEHNR and CDR2 is FQNEAQ (reference sequence). This CDR3 is built from 10 residues. Trimming left V 1 base short and J 10 bases short, with 4 bases between. The CDR3 DNA is TGTGCCAGCAGCTTAGAATCCTACACCTTC. This translates into CASSLESYTF.

This clonotype was picked up a small number of times. This chain connects TRBV27 to TRBJ1-2; D might be TRBD1 (6 bases). Trimming stripped 2 bases from V and 7 bases from J, with 23 bases between. The length of the CDR3 is 17 residues. Germline lookup yields CDR1 MNHEY and CDR2 SMNVEV (reference sequence). This chain's CDR3 is CASSLGPGRGPYGGYTF. The CDR3 bases are TGTGCCAGCAGTTTAGGTCCGGGACGGGGGCCCTACGGTGGCTACACCTTC.

This clonotype was detected many times. The rearrangement uses TRBV12-3 or TRBV12-4 and TRBJ2-5; TRBD1 aligns across 7 bases. The CDR3 sequence is 16 residues long. V shed 5 bases, J shed 5 bases, and the junction held 14 bases outside the gene matches. The CDR3 protein is CASSIAPEQGRETQYF. CDR3 sequence (DNA): TGTGCCAGCAGTATCGCCCCCGAACAGGGGCGGGAGACCCAGTACTTC.

V is TRBV4-3 and J is TRBJ2-7; D is possibly TRBD1 or TRBD2 (6 bases each). Germline CDR1 reads LGHNA; CDR2 reads YSLEER. The CDR3 spans 16 residues. Trimming removed 1 base from V and 5 bases from J, with 18 bases in between. CDR3 loop: CASSQGGRGGRDEQYF. CDR3 bases: TGCGCCAGCAGCCAAGGGGGGCGGGGAGGAAGGGACGAGCAGTACTTC.

This clonotype was detected only a few times. V is TRBV7-6 and J is TRBJ1-2; D is uncertain. The germline V gene encodes CDR1 SGHVS and CDR2 FNYEAQ. V gave up 5 bases and J gave up 3 bases, with 19 bases separating them. The CDR3 loop spans 16 amino acids. The CDR3 reads CASSPRLYGRDYGYTF. In nucleotides, the CDR3 is TGTGCCAGCAGCCCCCGCTTGTATGGTCGGGACTATGGCTACACCTTC.

V is TRBV24-1 and J is TRBJ2-3, with D hard to call. V was clipped by 4 bases and J by 6 bases, with 16 bases between them. The CDR3 length is 15 residues. Germline V gene lookup returns CDR1 KGHDR and CDR2 SFDVKD. CDR3 residues: CATSDTAGRPDTQYF. As DNA, the CDR3 is TGTGCCACCAGTGACACCGCCGGCCGCCCGGATACGCAGTATTTT.

The CDR3 nucleotides read TGTGCCAGCCGGACCCTTAGCTCCTATAATTCACCCCTCCACTTT. It encodes CASRTLSSYNSPLHF. The chain joins TRBV12-3 or TRBV12-4 to TRBJ1-6; D not certain. The CDR3 sequence is 15 residues long. The V and J ends lost 8 bases and 0 bases respectively, with 11 bases between them.

The chain is built from TRBV20-1 and TRBJ2-5; D may be TRBD1 (6 bases). The V end lost 2 bases, the J end lost 2 bases, and 6 bases lay between the germline ends. Germline values: CDR1 DFQATT, CDR2 SNEGSKA (reference sequence). The CDR3 is made up of 12 amino acids. CDR3 in amino acids: CSARTGQETQYF. The CDR3 DNA reads as TGCAGTGCTAGAACAGGGCAAGAGACCCAGTACTTC.

The chain recombines TRBV28 with TRBJ2-5; 7 bases line up with TRBD2. The germline gives CDR1 MDHEN, CDR2 SYDVKM. Losses at the gene ends were 5 bases for V and 5 bases for J; bases not matched to a gene: 8. The CDR3 extends over 14 amino acids. The CDR3 region is CASSPREGQETQYF. The CDR3, as DNA: TGTGCCAGCAGTCCCAGGGAGGGGCAGGAGACCCAGTACTTC.

This clonotype was seen a few times. CDR3 coding DNA: TGTGCCAGCAGCTTAGTTGGGACTGGAGATACGCAGTATTTT. It specifies CASSLVGTGDTQYF. This rearrangement joins TRBV7-8 to TRBJ2-3; weak D call: TRBD2 (6 bases). The CDR3 consists of 14 residues. V was pared by 1 base and J by 5 bases, with 10 bases between. Germline V gene data show CDR1 as SGHVS and CDR2 as FQNEAQ.

The chain carries TRBV13 and TRBJ2-7, with D possibly TRBD2 on 6 matching bases. This CDR3 is built from 15 residues. Deletions cut 2 bases from V and 0 bases from J, with 11 bases between. From germline, CDR1 is PRHDT and CDR2 FYEKMQ (reference sequence). CDR3 sequence reads: CASSLTGANSYEQYF. The CDR3 region has the DNA TGTGCCAGCAGCTTAACGGGAGCCAACTCCTACGAGCAGTACTTC.

The chain employs TRBV20-1 and TRBJ1-1; 9 bases match TRBD1. The CDR3 is made up of 16 amino acids. The ends lost 6 bases at V and 6 bases at J; junction bases unmatched: 17. The germline V gene has CDR1 DFQATT and CDR2 SNEGSKA (reference sequence). In nucleotides, the CDR3 is TGCAGTGCCAAAACCACAGCTCAGGGACAGGGATCTGAAGCTTTCTTT. Protein: CSAKTTAQGQGSEAFF.

The chain joins TRBV7-9 to TRBJ2-1; D is undetermined. This CDR3 contains 15 residues. The ends were cut back, 5 bases at V and 0 bases at J, with 11 bases in the middle. Per the germline V gene, CDR1 is SEHNR and CDR2 is FQNEAQ (reference sequence). CDR3 DNA sequence: TGTGCCAGCAGCCATTCAGAGAGCTCCTACAATGAGCAGTTCTTC. It encodes CASSHSESSYNEQFF.

Ten or more counts support this clonotype. The chain links TRBV7-9 to TRBJ2-5; 8 bases map to TRBD1. The junction had 13 bases not matched to a gene; V was cut back by 5 bases and J by 2 bases. Germline CDR1 SEHNR, CDR2 FQNEAQ (reference sequence). The CDR3 is 17 amino acids. The DNA of the CDR3 is TGTGCCAGCAGCGCAAGTATGGGGACAGGCCCTCAAGAGACCCAGTACTTC. It yields the protein CASSASMGTGPQETQYF.

The table lists this clonotype with a few counts. The chain has TRBV4-1 and TRBJ1-4; D might be TRBD1 (5 bases). CDR3 length: 16 amino acids. Looked up from germline, CDR1 is MGHRA and CDR2 is YSYEKL. With 2 bases removed from V and 0 bases from J, the gap between germline ends came to 10 bases. The CDR3 DNA follows: TGCGCCAGCAGCCAAAAGACAGAGGCAACTAATGAAAAACTGTTTTTT. Translation: CASSQKTEATNEKLFF.

This clonotype was picked up many times. The chain joins TRBV7-9 to TRBJ2-4; 7 bases are a match to TRBD1. V trimming: 5 bases; J trimming: 8 bases; junction bases outside the gene matches: 12. The CDR3 spans 15 residues. Germline CDR1 is SEHNR and CDR2 is FQNEAQ (reference sequence). Here the CDR3 DNA reads TGTGCCAGCAGCGGGCCGGGACAGATGTCGGACATTCAGTACTTC. Residues: CASSGPGQMSDIQYF.

This clonotype was seen a few times. V gene TRBV6-2 or TRBV6-3 combines with J gene TRBJ2-7; D may be TRBD2 (5 bases). From germline, CDR1 is MNHEY and CDR2 SVGEGT. This CDR3 has 13 amino acids. V was cut by 8 bases and J by 11 bases, with 22 bases left in between. CDR3: CASCEAARLGKYF. The CDR3 DNA is TGTGCCAGCTGTGAAGCCGCGCGGCTCGGGAAGTACTTC.

This clonotype came up many times. The rearrangement joins TRBV7-2 to TRBJ2-3; TRBD2 matches at 7 bases. This CDR3 has 16 amino acids. Germline V lookup: CDR1 SGHTA, CDR2 FQGNSA. Trimming at V came to 1 base and at J to 3 bases, leaving 7 bases not matched to a gene. CDR3 residues: CASSLVVAGLTDTQYF. The CDR3, as DNA: TGTGCCAGCAGCTTAGTAGTAGCGGGCTTAACAGATACGCAGTATTTT.

This clonotype was found many times. The V call is TRBV7-9, the J call TRBJ2-5, with a weak D call TRBD1 (5 bases). The CDR3 is 13 residues long. CDR1 and CDR2 from the germline V gene are SEHNR and FQNEAQ (reference sequence). The V end was cut by 5 bases, the J end by 3 bases, with 10 bases between. The CDR3, as DNA: TGTGCCAGCAGCGTCAGGGTAGAAGAGACCCAGTACTTC. Amino acid sequence: CASSVRVEETQYF. Variable domain in full (rest from reference TRBV7-9 and TRBJ2-5): DTGVSQNPRHKITKRGQNVTFRCDPISEHNRLYWYRQTLGQGPEFLTYFQNEAQLEKSRLLSDRFSAERPKGSFSTLEIQRTEQGDSAMYLCASSVRVEETQYFGPGTRLLVL.

Note on this clonotype: One end of the junction varies from germline; a read error may be responsible. The J gene is TRBJ1-5, the V gene TRBV4-3; possibly TRBD1 for D (5 bases). The germline gives CDR1 LGHNA, CDR2 YSLEER. The length of the CDR3 is 18 residues. CDR3 nucleotides: TGCGCCAGCATCCAAGATAGGGGCGGGGGGGTAGGCAATCAGCCCCAGCATTTT. Protein product: CASIQDRGGGVGNQPQHF.